Listed below are T cell receptor beta chains from one sample, sequenced in a study of cytomegalovirus exposure and HLA in healthy donors. The method was immunoSEQ multiplex PCR; TCRdb's version includes in-frame clones alone and lacks a portion of them. The table counts roughly 82,000 clones; 1.4% to 1.5% lies in the top ten. The sequenced sample was PBMCs. These receptors all stem from a woman aged 55-69 years in good health and CMV-seronegative. The CDR3 runs from the conserved cysteine through the conserved F or W. Each record gives: D gene, V gene, J gene, CDR3 DNA, CDR3 protein. The D gene is left open where the match is weak.

TRBD1	TRBV28	TRBJ1-2	TGTGCCAGCAGTTGGGGGACAGGCAGTTTCGGCTACACCTTC	CASSWGTGSFGYTF
TRBD2	TRBV11-2	TRBJ2-3	TGTGCCAGCAGCCGTGATACTAGCGCGAGCACAGATACGCAGTATTTT	CASSRDTSASTDTQYF
TRBD2	TRBV6-1	TRBJ2-3	TGTGCCAGCAGATGGACTAGCGGGGGCACAGATACGCAGTATTTT	CASRWTSGGTDTQYF
.	TRBV20-1	TRBJ1-4	TGCAGTGCTAGACATGATGAAAAACTGTTTTTT	CSARHDEKLFF
TRBD1	TRBV4-3	TRBJ1-5	TGCGCCAGCAGCCAAGTTTCCTCAGGGGGACGAAATAGCAATCAGCCCCAGCATTTT	CASSQVSSGGRNSNQPQHF
TRBD1	TRBV29-1	TRBJ2-7	TGCAGCGTTGAGCTAAGACACAGGGGATCCTACGAGCAGTACTTC	CSVELRHRGSYEQYF
TRBD1	TRBV2	TRBJ1-1	TGTGCCAGCAGTCGGGACAGGGGGAACACTGAAGCTTTCTTT	CASSRDRGNTEAFF
TRBD1	TRBV10-1	TRBJ2-7	TGCGCCAGCAGTGAGTCGAGGGCAGGGGGCTACGAGCAGTACTTC	CASSESRAGGYEQYF
.	TRBV10-3	TRBJ1-4	TGTGCCATCAGTGACGGTCTAGCCTCTAATGAAAAACTGTTTTTT	CAISDGLASNEKLFF
.	TRBV18	TRBJ2-7	TGTGCCAGCTCGCCAGAGAGAGGCAACGAGCAGTACTTC	CASSPERGNEQYF
TRBD1	TRBV28	TRBJ1-1	TGTGCCAGCAGTCTAACTCGGACAGGGACCCGGCAAGCTTTCTTT	CASSLTRTGTRQAFF
TRBD2	TRBV4-2	TRBJ2-3	TGTGCCAGCAGTTTGGGACTAGCGGACACAGATACGCAGTATTTT	CASSLGLADTDTQYF
.	TRBV30	TRBJ2-7	TGTGCCTCCCAGCCACCGGGACTGCCCTACGAGCAGTACTTC	CASQPPGLPYEQYF
TRBD1	TRBV7-9	TRBJ1-2	TGTGCCAGCAGCTTAGCTCTCGGACAGGGGGCGGGCTACACCTTC	CASSLALGQGAGYTF
TRBD1	TRBV28	TRBJ2-2	TGTGCCACCCACCCGGGACAGGGAACCGGGGAGCTGTTTTTT	CATHPGQGTGELFF
.	TRBV7-3	TRBJ1-2	TGTGCCAGCAGCTCGGCCCCCGGACATATAGATGGCTACACCTTC	CASSSAPGHIDGYTF
.	TRBV4-1	TRBJ2-1	TGCGCCAGCAGCCAAGATAGGGAGTCGACAAGGTACAATGAGCAGTTCTTC	CASSQDRESTRYNEQFF
TRBD1	TRBV5-1	TRBJ2-7	TGCGCCAGCAGCTTGGATGGACAGGGGGCCTACGAGCAGTACTTC	CASSLDGQGAYEQYF